This T cell receptor beta chain was sequenced during a study of blood T cell repertoires in COVID-19. Looking at the study overall: COVID-19 samples collected from the United States, Italy and Spain covered acute and convalescent phases. T cells, B-cell-depleted T cells, or PBMCs supplied cDNA or gDNA.

CDR3 size: 16 residues. The germline V gene encodes CDR1 SGHRS and CDR2 YFSETQ. Trimming took 4 bases from V and 9 from J, leaving 20 bases between them. Original processing notes: For nucleated cells, counts were estimated from reference gene primer amplification. Sequenced by immunoSEQ multiplex PCR; TCRdb stores in-frame clones only, minus some. V, J and clone size are those of that table, while D and trimming were read from the DNA. The repertoire holds nearly 85,000 clones, around four fifths seen once, with 17% in the top ten. The TCR comes from a woman aged 60-75 years with acute or convalescent COVID-19. The rearrangement joins TRBV5-1 to TRBJ1-6, with no clear D. What was sequenced was peripheral blood. The CDR3 DNA is TGCGCCAGCAGCCCCGAACCCCTACAGTTGGGTTCACCCCTCCACTTT. Amino acid sequence: CASSPEPLQLGSPLHF.